The rows below give T cell receptor beta chains drawn from one sample of a study of blood T cell repertoires in COVID-19. TCRdb's table, derived via immunoSEQ multiplex PCR, lists solely in-frame clones and lacks some. The sample has approximately 240,000 clones, around four fifths seen once. The sample comprised peripheral blood. Receptors were obtained from a woman aged 80 or over with active or convalescent COVID-19. CDR3s include the opening cysteine and the closing phenylalanine or tryptophan. Each record gives: clone size, V gene, CDR3 length, J gene, D gene, CDR3 protein, CDR3 DNA. A D gene is named only where the DNA matches it firmly. Some rows have no size entry. The others give once, few or many, or a class for an expanded clone.

size: -
V: TRBV10-3
length: 14
J: TRBJ1-5
D: TRBD1
CDR3: CAISGTGTNQPQHF
DNA: TGTGCCATCAGTGGGACAGGAACCAATCAGCCCCAGCATTTT

size: -
V: TRBV5-1
length: 17
J: TRBJ1-2
D: TRBD1
CDR3: CASSLAGLGQGNYGYTF
DNA: TGCGCCAGCAGCTTAGCGGGACTGGGACAGGGGAACTATGGCTACACCTTC

size: -
V: TRBV19
length: 14
J: TRBJ2-3
D: TRBD2
CDR3: CASTVAGGLDTQYF
DNA: TGTGCCAGTACTGTGGCGGGGGGGTTAGATACGCAGTATTTT

size: few
V: TRBV7-2
length: 16
J: TRBJ2-2
D: TRBD2
CDR3: CASSLVASGSPGELFF
DNA: TGTGCCAGCAGCTTAGTGGCTAGCGGGAGTCCCGGGGAGCTGTTTTTT

size: -
V: TRBV6-1
length: 13
J: TRBJ2-3
D: -
CDR3: CASSETLSFAQYF
DNA: TGTGCCAGCAGTGAGACACTTTCGTTTGCGCAGTATTTT

size: once
V: TRBV5-4
length: 15
J: TRBJ2-7
D: -
CDR3: CASSSAGQLEYEQYF
DNA: TGTGCCAGCAGCTCTGCGGGACAGTTAGAGTACGAGCAGTACTTC

size: -
V: TRBV5-4
length: 16
J: TRBJ1-1
D: TRBD1
CDR3: CASRNGAGGLSTEAFF
DNA: TGTGCCAGCAGGAACGGGGCAGGGGGTTTGAGCACTGAAGCTTTCTTT

size: -
V: TRBV11-3
length: 16
J: TRBJ2-2
D: TRBD2
CDR3: CASSPVSGGNTGELFF
DNA: TGTGCCAGCAGCCCGGTTAGCGGGGGGAACACCGGGGAGCTGTTTTTT

size: -
V: TRBV5-1
length: 14
J: TRBJ1-2
D: -
CDR3: CASSLGPSNYGYTF
DNA: TGCGCCAGCAGCTTGGGGCCGTCAAACTATGGCTACACCTTC

size: -
V: TRBV28
length: 16
J: TRBJ2-2
D: -
CDR3: CASSLWQQGKTGELFF
DNA: TGTGCCAGCAGTTTATGGCAACAGGGTAAAACCGGGGAGCTGTTTTTT